This TCR beta chain was profiled in a study of blood T cell repertoires in COVID-19 (dated by TCRdb to the early 2020s). Turning to the overall study: Samples covering the acute and convalescent phases of COVID-19 were provided by collaborators in the United States, Italy and Spain. The material from the prospective study consisted of cDNA or gDNA derived from T cells, B-cell-depleted T cells, or PBMCs. The dataset comprised deeply sampled blood TCRbeta repertoires from subjects exposed to, actively infected with, or recovered from COVID-19. The repertoires were released in a freely available public database meant as a resource for research on the immune response to SARS-CoV-2. The samples were drawn from the first 160 participants of the ongoing ImmuneRACE study and from 1,254 subjects provided by 6 global collaborators. A de-identified subject ID, COVID-19 status, age in years and sex were almost always included in the sample metadata. HLA class I and class II types, where available, came from metadata supplied by the sample provider rather than from assay-based typing.

Broader findings and caveats from the paper: The quantity of clinical and demographic metadata differed by source and by participant and was supplied without curation.

Comments on this clone: No antigen is known for it. The input lacks base qualities; no much larger clone sits a single base away.

TCRbeta CDR3 regions were amplified from genomic DNA using the immunoSEQ Assay, a bias-controlled multiplex PCR. The source study handled its data this way. Within the assay, amplification of reference gene primers was used to estimate how many nucleated cells each sample contained. To quantify the absolute abundance of each unique TCRbeta CDR3 rearrangement, sequence reads were collapsed and filtered. For each sample, productive Simpson clonality was calculated as the square root of Simpson's diversity index across productive rearrangements. TCRdb re-hosts the immuneACCESS table, in-frame sequences only. Its copies lack some clones; in the studies checked, an unresolved V gene accounts for under half of them, and the cause for the rest is not known. D and trimming come from the DNA, and the V and J calls and clone size come from that table. This sample lists over 250,000 clones; around nine tenths were detected once. Under 3% of the sample goes to the ten largest clones.

CDR1 and CDR2 were assigned from the germline V gene as SGHNT and YENEEA. The CDR3 has 17 amino acids, counting the end cysteine and phenylalanine. Only CDR3 DNA remains: 51 bases, in frame from the first base. V ends up 1 base short and J 1 base short, with an unmatched junction base count of 6. In the prospective study, participants were roughly 18 to 89 years old, resided in 24 geographic areas of the United States, and were enrolled through a virtual design. Cohort assignment in the prospective study relied on participant-reported clinical history from a screening survey and a study questionnaire. For ImmuneRACE Cohort 3, a participant was defined as recovered based on two consecutive negative NP/OP PCR tests, clearance by a healthcare professional, or resolution of symptoms. In the prospective study, whole blood, serum and a nasopharyngeal or oropharyngeal swab were collected from each participant by mobile phlebotomists. Participants in the prospective study had the option to provide additional blood draws and questionnaires over a 2-month period. Before DNA extraction, prospective study blood samples were shipped either frozen or at room temperature.

Sample: PBMCs or T cells enriched from blood (not recorded which). Recombination connected TRBV11-3 to TRBJ2-5, with 10 junctional bases fitting TRBD1. The TCR sequence derives from a woman between 18 and 30 years old who had recovered from COVID-19. The nucleotide sequence reads as follows: TGTGCCAGCAGCTTAGGACAGGGGGCCGCCAGCCAAGAGACCCAGTACTTC. This translates into CASSLGQGAASQETQYF.